Presented here are 5 T cell receptor beta chains from one specimen sequenced in a study of tumor-infiltrating lymphocytes in primary liver carcinoma. Unsorted bulk tissue (roughly 19-31 mg) underwent RNA and DNA co-extraction. Making TCR beta cDNA involved around 540 ng total RNA and a constant-region primer. It was through three nested multiplex PCR rounds of slightly modified ARM-PCR that TCR beta libraries arose. TRBV1-TRBV30 forward primers paired with a C-beta reverse primer were used in the first two PCR rounds, which ran roughly 10 cycles each. TCRdb recomputed calls from the multiplex PCR reads with MiXCR, one row per CDR3 protein. The data contain tens of thousands of distinct CDR3 sequences, about three quarters of them singletons. Sequencing input: liver tumor tissue from sampling region 1. Subset indicated: tumor region T1, superior pole. Every receptor here comes from a man aged 35-49 years with primary liver carcinoma and hepatitis B virus infection.

Comments on this clonotype: Without the conserved terminal phenylalanine or tryptophan, this CDR3 likely stems from a read error. The chain couples TRBV11-2 to TRBJ2-7, with TRBD2 identical over 10 bases. Germline trimming cut 2 bases from V and 4 bases from J; bases unmatched to any gene: 14. This CDR3 contains 18 residues. Per the germline V gene, CDR1 is SGHAT and CDR2 is FQNNGV. The CDR3: CASSLSVGLAVGRYEQYY. The DNA for the CDR3 is TGTGCCAGCAGCTTATCCGTTGGACTAGCGGTAGGGAGGTACGAGCAGTACTAC.

There are a few counts of this clonotype. The chain has TRBV20-1 and TRBJ2-3; 9 bases agree with TRBD1. With 5 bases clipped from V and 2 bases from J, the junction kept 5 bases outside the gene matches. The germline V gene encodes CDR1 DFQATT and CDR2 SNEGSKA (reference sequence). The CDR3 extends over 14 amino acids. CDR3 sequence reads: CSAEQGAHTDTQYF. The DNA of the CDR3 is TGCAGTGCTGAACAGGGGGCGCACACAGATACGCAGTATTTT.

Concerning this clonotype: A much larger clone lies one base from this, so it may be a read error. The chain uses TRBV30 and TRBJ2-2, with 7 nucleotides matching TRBD1. CDR3 length: 13 residues. The germline V gene encodes CDR1 GTSNPN and CDR2 SVGIG (reference sequence). J lost 10 bases, V lost 2 bases, and 7 bases had no gene match. As DNA, the CDR3 is TGTGCCTGGAGTCCTACAGGGGTGGTGGAGCTGTTTTTT. It specifies CAWSPTGVVELFF.

This clonotype was seen a handful of times. The V and J genes are TRBV28 and TRBJ2-5, with 10 positions matching TRBD1. This CDR3 region has 15 residues. Germline V lookup: CDR1 MDHEN, CDR2 SYDVKM. V was pared by 3 bases and J by 5 bases, with 6 bases of the junction left unmatched. For the CDR3, the DNA is TGTGCCAGCAGTTTGCCGACAGGGGGCCTTGAGACCCAGTACTTC. Translation: CASSLPTGGLETQYF.

The chain is built from TRBV4-1 and TRBJ2-7; TRBD1 is a possible D gene (5 bases). The ends were cut back, 2 bases at V and 7 bases at J, with 18 bases in the middle. This CDR3 is built from 15 residues. Germline CDR1 reads MGHRA; CDR2 reads YSYEKL. In DNA form, the CDR3 reads TGCGCCAGCAGCCAATTCAACAGGAGTGCATGGGAGCAGTACTTC. Its protein product is CASSQFNRSAWEQYF.